Listed below are T cell receptor beta chains from one sample, sequenced in a study of CD8 T cells in Susac syndrome. TCRdb fed the immunoSEQ multiplex PCR reads into MiXCR, producing one record per CDR3 protein. This sample has nearly 200,000 distinct CDR3 sequences, with 90% to 95% found just once. The sample consisted of CD4+ T cells from PBMCs. These receptors originate from a human donor with multiple sclerosis. CDR3s include the opening cysteine and the closing phenylalanine or tryptophan. A D gene is named only where the DNA matches it firmly. Not all rows give a size; the values are once, few, many and, for expanded clones, a class.

clone size: -; V gene: TRBV7-2; J gene: TRBJ2-1; D gene: -; CDR3 DNA: TGTGCCAGCAGCTTAGACTGGTGGAATGAGCAGTTCTTC; CDR3 protein: CASSLDWWNEQFF
clone size: -; V gene: TRBV7-8; J gene: TRBJ2-3; D gene: TRBD2; CDR3 DNA: TGTGCCAGCAGCCCCCGGGGTAGCGGGTTTCTAACAGATACGCAGTATTTT; CDR3 protein: CASSPRGSGFLTDTQYF
clone size: -; V gene: TRBV12-3/TRBV12-4; J gene: TRBJ2-2; D gene: TRBD1; CDR3 DNA: TGTGCCAGCAGTTTCGACAGGGACGACACCGGGGAGCTGTTTTTT; CDR3 protein: CASSFDRDDTGELFF
clone size: -; V gene: TRBV29-1; J gene: TRBJ2-1; D gene: -; CDR3 DNA: TGCAGCGGCCAACGCAGCCTATCCTACAATGAGCAGTTCTTC; CDR3 protein: CSGQRSLSYNEQFF
clone size: -; V gene: TRBV23-1; J gene: TRBJ2-1; D gene: TRBD1; CDR3 DNA: TGCGCCAGCAGTCACGAGGACAGGACCTACAATGAGCAGTTCTTC; CDR3 protein: CASSHEDRTYNEQFF
clone size: -; V gene: TRBV23-1; J gene: TRBJ1-1; D gene: -; CDR3 DNA: TGCGCCAGCAGTCGCCCAGAGAACACTGAAGCTTTCTTT; CDR3 protein: CASSRPENTEAFF
clone size: once; V gene: TRBV7-3; J gene: TRBJ2-2; D gene: -; CDR3 DNA: TGTGCCAGCAGCCGGGTGGGCACCGGGGAGCTGTTTTTT; CDR3 protein: CASSRVGTGELFF
clone size: -; V gene: TRBV30; J gene: TRBJ2-7; D gene: TRBD2; CDR3 DNA: TGTGCCTGGAGTCCTCGACTAGCGGGAACGTACGAGCAGTACTTC; CDR3 protein: CAWSPRLAGTYEQYF
clone size: -; V gene: TRBV24-1; J gene: TRBJ2-3; D gene: TRBD1; CDR3 DNA: TGTGCCACCAGTGAAGATAGCGGGACAGGGGTGGTTCCAGATACGCAGTATTTT; CDR3 protein: CATSEDSGTGVVPDTQYF
clone size: -; V gene: TRBV29-1; J gene: TRBJ1-2; D gene: -; CDR3 DNA: TGCAGCGTTGAGAGCCTCAGGGGAGCTAACTATGGCTACACCTTC; CDR3 protein: CSVESLRGANYGYTF
clone size: -; V gene: TRBV20-1; J gene: TRBJ2-1; D gene: -; CDR3 DNA: TGCAGTGCCATCCGAGATGGAACCTACAATGAGCAGTTCTTC; CDR3 protein: CSAIRDGTYNEQFF
clone size: -; V gene: TRBV30; J gene: TRBJ2-1; D gene: -; CDR3 DNA: TGTGCCTGTTCCCAGGGCCGAAGCTCCTACAATGAGCAGTTCTTC; CDR3 protein: CACSQGRSSYNEQFF
clone size: -; V gene: TRBV13; J gene: TRBJ2-1; D gene: -; CDR3 DNA: TGTGCCAGCAGCTTCCCCTACAATGAGCAGTTCTTC; CDR3 protein: CASSFPYNEQFF
clone size: -; V gene: TRBV5-1; J gene: TRBJ2-5; D gene: -; CDR3 DNA: TGCGCCAGCAGCTTAGAGGACGGCTCCCGGGAGACCCAGTACTTC; CDR3 protein: CASSLEDGSRETQYF